This T cell receptor beta chain derives from a study of blood T cell repertoires in COVID-19. About the study: Specimens from acute and convalescent COVID-19 originated in the United States, Italy and Spain. The cDNA or gDNA used as material had been derived from T cells, B-cell-depleted T cells, or PBMCs.

The CDR3 sequence is 14 residues long. CDR1 and CDR2 (germline): LNHDA, SQIVND (reference sequence). Trimming took 7 bases from V and 9 from J, leaving 19 bases between them. As processed by the authors: Amplifying reference gene primers gave estimates of nucleated cell counts. The protocol was immunoSEQ multiplex PCR, while the TCRdb copy is restricted to in-frame clones and leaves out a portion. V, J and clone size are taken as reported in that table, and D and trimming were inferred from the DNA itself. The data hold 35,000 to 45,000 clones, with 92% observed a single time. The origin of this receptor is a man aged 50-59 years with active COVID-19. Material for sequencing was peripheral blood. This chain connects TRBV19 to TRBJ1-5; D gene ambiguous. CDR3 amino acids: CASNSEAGPGPQHF. The CDR3 DNA follows: TGTGCCAGTAATTCCGAGGCCGGCCCTGGGCCCCAGCATTTT.